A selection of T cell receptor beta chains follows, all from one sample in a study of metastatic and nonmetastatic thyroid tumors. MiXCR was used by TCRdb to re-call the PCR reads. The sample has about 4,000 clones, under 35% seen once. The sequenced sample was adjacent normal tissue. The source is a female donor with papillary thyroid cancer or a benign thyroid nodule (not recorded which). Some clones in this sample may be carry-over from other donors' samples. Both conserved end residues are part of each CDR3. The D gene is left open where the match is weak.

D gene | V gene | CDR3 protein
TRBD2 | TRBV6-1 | CASSSYGLADDNEQFF
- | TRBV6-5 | CASSYGMWGLAYNEQFF
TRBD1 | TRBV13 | CASSLGQGAFF
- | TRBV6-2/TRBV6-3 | CASSYGRETQYF
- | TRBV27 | CASSLSRMNTEAFF
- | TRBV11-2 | CASSLLGSKLETQYF
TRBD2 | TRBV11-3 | CASSSLAGGPNNEQFF
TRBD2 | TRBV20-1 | CSARGLADSYNEQFF
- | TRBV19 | CASSIGTNYGYTF
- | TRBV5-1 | CASSLGLGSSYEQYF
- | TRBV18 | CASSPGVAYEQYF
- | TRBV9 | CASSVDLSGELFF
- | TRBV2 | CASSEMGRGLGAFF
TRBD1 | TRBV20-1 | CSARQDRGGTDTQYF
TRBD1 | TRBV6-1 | CASRPGTGVGQPQHF
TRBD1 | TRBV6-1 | CASSDRGRKNIQYF
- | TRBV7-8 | CASSLAGTLGNEQFF
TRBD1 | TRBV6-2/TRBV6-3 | CASSSSETGHFYEQYF
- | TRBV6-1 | CASRQGTEAFF
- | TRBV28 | CASSWEDGPDTGELFF
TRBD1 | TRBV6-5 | CASSYGGQVNTEAFF
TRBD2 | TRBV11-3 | CASSLGRGTSGLEQYF
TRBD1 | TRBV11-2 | CASSSGDSGGTETQYF
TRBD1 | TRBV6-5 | CASSYWGQAKNIQYF
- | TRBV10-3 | CASLTMGGEKLFF
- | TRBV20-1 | CSARGRGALSYEQYF
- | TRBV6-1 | CASSVQSLLTEAFF
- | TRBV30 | CAWSVRPETQYF
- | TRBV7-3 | CASSFLRTSYEQYF
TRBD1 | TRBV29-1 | CSVSTGTGCTETQYF
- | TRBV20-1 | CSARWGLVGTGELFF
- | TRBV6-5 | CASSYSAGDGYTF
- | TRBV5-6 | CASSLYGRRDEKLFF
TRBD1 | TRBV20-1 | CSARSPWGQGALSAEAFF
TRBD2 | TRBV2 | CASSESHRRLALGPDTQYF
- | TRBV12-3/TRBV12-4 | CASSVDSYTDTQYF
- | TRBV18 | CASSPGGYEQYF
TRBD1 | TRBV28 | CASSLVQGANEKLFF
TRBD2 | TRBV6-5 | CASSYSRGGGETQYF
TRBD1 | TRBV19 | CASSPGQGRVRETQYF
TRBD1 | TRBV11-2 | CASSSDRALTYNSPLHF
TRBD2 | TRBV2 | CASSSTSGRADEQYF
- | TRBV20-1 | CSALGGFDTEAFF
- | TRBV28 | CASRPPGSSYNSPLHF
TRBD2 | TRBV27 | CASRKAGGSYEQFF
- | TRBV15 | CATSRAGHNEQFF
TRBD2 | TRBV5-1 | CASSAAGGLFYEQYF
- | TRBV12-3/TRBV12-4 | CASSLGLTSTDTQYF
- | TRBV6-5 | CASSYSSTVGVPYEQYF
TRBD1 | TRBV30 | CAWETGLGTDTQYF
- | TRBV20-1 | CSARDGTANQPQHF
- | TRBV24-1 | CATSWGRNTGELFF
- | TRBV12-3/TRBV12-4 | CASSFWTGDNEQFF